Each of the 25 T cell receptor beta chains below was sequenced from the same sample in a study of CD8 T cells in ankylosing spondylitis. TCRdb ran MiXCR on the 5' RACE reads and lists one entry per CDR3 protein. The data show some 140,000 distinct CDR3 sequences, 6.5% to 8.5% seen once. Material for sequencing was synovial fluid, either unsorted or a sorted T cell fraction (not recorded which). Receptors were obtained from a male donor with ankylosing spondylitis.

The gene calls are TRBV2 and TRBJ2-3; 10 bases agree with TRBD2. The CDR3 sequence is 15 residues long. After removal of 6 bases from V and 2 bases from J, the junction contained 5 bases not matched to a gene. Germline CDR1 is SNHLY and CDR2 is FYNNEI. CDR3 sequence: CASRGTSADTDTQYF. Written as DNA, the CDR3 is TGTGCCAGCAGAGGGACTAGCGCTGACACAGATACGCAGTATTTT.

The chain is built from TRBV18 and TRBJ2-1; 14 positions agree with TRBD2. The CDR3 sequence is 14 residues long. V lost 3 bases, J lost 10 bases, and 2 bases stayed unmatched. Looked up from germline, CDR1 is KGHSH and CDR2 is LQKENI. The DNA of the CDR3 is TGTGCCAGCTCACCCGGGACTAGCGGGAGAGAGCAGTTCTTC. Translation: CASSPGTSGREQFF.

The chain recombines TRBV5-6 with TRBJ2-5; TRBD1 aligns across 7 bases. J was trimmed by 5 bases and V by 4 bases; bases with no gene match: 5. CDR3 length equals 13 residues. Germline V lookup: CDR1 SGHDT, CDR2 YYEEEE. The CDR3 DNA reads TGTGCCAGCAGCCAAGGGGGCGCGGAGACCCAGTACTTC. This sequence encodes CASSQGGAETQYF.

In this sample, this clonotype turned up many times. The CDR3 sequence: CSVEMDTDTQYF. The CDR3 DNA reads as TGCAGCGTTGAGATGGACACAGATACGCAGTATTTT. This chain links TRBV29-1 with TRBJ2-3; D unresolved. V gave up 3 bases and J gave up 2 bases, with 6 bases separating them. CDR1 SQVTM and CDR2 ANQGSEA come from the germline V gene. There are 12 residues in the CDR3.

This clonotype was detected ten times or more. The gene calls are TRBV9 and TRBJ2-1; 7 nucleotides align to TRBD2. The CDR3 sequence is 15 residues long. The germline V gene has CDR1 SGDLS and CDR2 YYNGEE. Trimming cost V 3 bases and J 5 bases; bases outside gene matches: 8. DNA of the CDR3: TGTGCCAGCAGCGCCCGTCGGGGGGATAACAATGAGCAGTTCTTC. This gives the protein CASSARRGDNNEQFF.

This clonotype has a count of ten or more. The chain is built from TRBV20-1 and TRBJ2-1; tentative D call: TRBD2 (6 bases). Germline loops: CDR1 DFQATT, CDR2 SNEGSKA (reference sequence). With 8 bases removed from V and 5 bases from J, the gap between germline ends came to 19 bases. CDR3 length equals 14 residues. The CDR3 coding sequence is TGCAGTACCCAGAGACTAGGGCCTAACAATGAGCAGTTCTTC. Amino acid sequence: CSTQRLGPNNEQFF.

This clonotype was counted many times. The chain employs TRBV18 and TRBJ2-7; no clear D gene. This CDR3 region has 16 residues. V dropped 5 bases and J dropped 6 bases, with 23 bases sitting between them. Germline loops: CDR1 KGHSH, CDR2 LQKENI. Here the CDR3 DNA reads TGTGCCAGCTCATCCACTTTTGGATCCGGGTCCGTCGAGCAGTACTTC. Translation: CASSSTFGSGSVEQYF.

In this sample, this clonotype turned up many times. The gene calls are TRBV29-1 and TRBJ2-5; D perhaps matches TRBD2 (6 bases). This CDR3 has 14 residues. Germline lookup yields CDR1 SQVTM and CDR2 ANQGSEA. With 4 bases removed from V and 1 base from J, the gap between germline ends came to 13 bases. CDR3 bases: TGCAGCGTTGGCGGGGCTAGCAGCCAAGAGACCCAGTACTTC. Protein: CSVGGASSQETQYF.

In DNA, the CDR3 is TGTGCCAGCAGCGAGTGGGGAACTGGAAACACCATATATTTT. Protein sequence: CASSEWGTGNTIYF. V usage is TRBV7-9 and J usage is TRBJ1-3; no definite D call. V dropped 5 bases and J dropped 2 bases, with 10 bases sitting between them. This CDR3 comprises 14 residues. Looked up from germline, CDR1 is SEHNR and CDR2 is FQNEAQ (reference sequence).

This clonotype was detected many times. This rearrangement joins TRBV9 to TRBJ2-4, with 10 bases identical to TRBD2. Germline V gene data show CDR1 as SGDLS and CDR2 as YYNGEE. CDR3 length: 16 amino acids. After removal of 0 bases from V and 6 bases from J, the junction contained 6 bases not matched to a gene. The CDR3 here is CASSVGTSGNRNIQYF. CDR3 sequence (DNA): TGTGCCAGCAGCGTAGGGACTAGCGGCAACCGAAACATTCAGTACTTC. Filled out from reference TRBV9 and TRBJ2-4, the complete variable domain reads DSGVTQTPKHLITATGQRVTLRCSPRSGDLSVYWYQQSLDQGLQFLIQYYNGEERAKGNILERFSAQQFPDLHSELNLSSLELGDSALYFCASSVGTSGNRNIQYFGAGTRLSVL.

Regarding this clonotype: With a much larger clone just one base away, this may be a read error. This CDR3 reads CASRSTDTQYF. For the CDR3, the DNA is TGTGCCAGCAGGTCCACAGATACGCAGTATTTT. V and J are TRBV7-2 and TRBJ2-3; D not resolved. Trimming pared 6 bases from V and 2 bases from J, leaving 3 bases between. This CDR3 comprises 11 residues. CDR1 and CDR2 (germline): SGHTA, FQGNSA.

This rearrangement joins TRBV20-1 to TRBJ1-2; TRBD1 matches at 7 bases. The CDR3 has 13 amino acids. Germline assignment: CDR1 DFQATT and CDR2 SNEGSKA (reference sequence). The ends lost 1 base at V and 3 bases at J; junction bases unmatched: 2. CDR3 sequence: CSARVGTDYGYTF. CDR3 nucleotide sequence: TGCAGTGCTAGAGTCGGGACAGACTATGGCTACACCTTC.

Only a few counts were recorded for this clonotype. The chain has TRBV10-3 and TRBJ1-2; 11 nucleotides agree with TRBD1. V lost 4 bases, J lost 8 bases, and 6 bases stayed unmatched. There are 14 residues in the CDR3. Germline CDR1 and CDR2: ENHRY and SYGVKD. The CDR3 protein is CAISGGQGARGYTF. DNA for the CDR3: TGTGCCATCAGTGGTGGACAGGGGGCGCGGGGCTACACCTTC.

This clonotype was counted ten times or more. The chain uses TRBV27 and TRBJ2-5, with TRBD2 matching 10 bases. V shed 4 bases, J shed 1 base, and the junction held 6 bases outside the gene matches. Germline V lookup: CDR1 MNHEY, CDR2 SMNVEV (reference sequence). The CDR3 extends over 16 amino acids. DNA for the CDR3: TGTGCCAGCAGTTCCTCTAGCGGGGGCCTCCAAGAGACCCAGTACTTC. As protein: CASSSSSGGLQETQYF.

This clonotype turned up a few times. The genes are TRBV5-6 and TRBJ2-5, with 12 nucleotides matching TRBD2. Germline loops: CDR1 SGHDT, CDR2 YYEEEE. Unmatched junction bases numbered 4, after V lost 0 bases and J lost 4 bases. CDR3 length: 16 residues. The CDR3 sequence: CASSLGPGLAGETQYF. The CDR3 coding sequence is TGTGCCAGCAGCTTGGGACCGGGACTAGCGGGAGAGACCCAGTACTTC.

This clonotype was recorded at least ten times. J is TRBJ2-6 and V is TRBV28; the D is unclear. CDR1 is MDHEN, CDR2 SYDVKM, per germline. The length of the CDR3 is 14 residues. Deletions cut 2 bases from V and 10 bases from J, with 12 bases between. CDR3 sequence reads: CASSLLGSENVLTF. As DNA, the CDR3 is TGTGCCAGCAGTTTACTCGGTTCTGAGAACGTCCTGACTTTC.

This clonotype was seen ten or more times. The chain couples TRBV7-2 to TRBJ1-5; 10 nucleotides align to TRBD1. Germline V gives CDR1 SGHTA, CDR2 FQGNSA. The CDR3 runs 14 residues. J lost 5 bases, V lost 4 bases, and 2 bases had no gene match. The CDR3: CASSWDRGHQPQHF. The CDR3 region has the DNA TGTGCCAGCAGCTGGGACAGGGGCCATCAGCCCCAGCATTTT.

This clonotype was counted between two and nine times. J is TRBJ1-1 and V is TRBV16, with D tentatively TRBD1 (5 bases). V was clipped by 1 base and J by 3 bases, with 9 bases between them. This CDR3 is 14 amino acids long. Germline lookup yields CDR1 KGHSY and CDR2 FQNENV. The CDR3 region has the DNA TGTGCCAGCAGCCAATTTCTAGGGGACACTGAAGCTTTCTTT. Encoded protein: CASSQFLGDTEAFF.

This clonotype was detected many times. J is TRBJ2-3 and V is TRBV20-1; tentatively, D is TRBD1 (6 bases). V gave up 4 bases and J gave up 2 bases, with 10 bases separating them. The CDR3 runs to 13 residues. Germline CDR1 reads DFQATT; CDR2 reads SNEGSKA (reference sequence). The CDR3 DNA reads as TGCAGTGCTAACCGACAGGTCACAGATACGCAGTATTTT. This gives the protein CSANRQVTDTQYF.

This clonotype was observed a few times. The chain combines TRBV12-3 or TRBV12-4 with TRBJ2-1, with 13 positions matching TRBD2. V shed 6 bases, J shed 8 bases, and the junction held 16 bases outside the gene matches. This CDR3 has 18 amino acids. The CDR3 DNA reads TGTGCCAGCAGCCGAGGTATTGGACTAGCGGGGGAAGAGGATGAGCAGTTCTTC. This gives the protein CASSRGIGLAGEEDEQFF.

This clonotype was seen repeatedly, ten times or more. The chain uses TRBV7-2 and TRBJ2-6; no clear D. Germline CDR1 is SGHTA and CDR2 is FQGNSA. The CDR3 is 13 residues long. V was pared by 3 bases and J by 4 bases, with 4 bases between. The CDR3 loop is CASSFSGANVLTF. CDR3 sequence (DNA): TGTGCCAGCAGCTTTTCCGGGGCCAACGTCCTGACTTTC.

This clonotype was counted many times. The V and J genes are TRBV7-2 and TRBJ2-7, with TRBD2 matching 7 bases. From germline, CDR1 is SGHTA and CDR2 FQGNSA. The CDR3 runs 15 residues. Losses at the gene ends were 1 base for V and 0 bases for J; bases not matched to a gene: 3. DNA for the CDR3: TGTGCCAGCAGCTTAGGGCTAGCGGACTCCTACGAGCAGTACTTC. This translates into CASSLGLADSYEQYF.

This clonotype was observed many times. The chain carries TRBV7-2 and TRBJ2-7; TRBD2 aligns across 11 bases. The ends lost 7 bases at V and 3 bases at J; junction bases unmatched: 8. The CDR3 extends over 15 amino acids. Germline values: CDR1 SGHTA, CDR2 FQGNSA. CDR3 residues: CASNTGTSGLYEQYF. CDR3 nucleotide sequence: TGTGCCAGCAACACAGGGACTAGCGGACTCTACGAGCAGTACTTC.

V gene TRBV28 combines with J gene TRBJ1-1; TRBD1 aligns across 7 bases. Germline values: CDR1 MDHEN, CDR2 SYDVKM. V dropped 4 bases and J dropped 4; count of bases not matched to a gene: 12. The CDR3 covers 16 residues. CDR3 nucleotides: TGTGCCAGCAGTTCTCGGACAGGCTCCATGAGCACTGAAGCTTTCTTT. Translation gives CASSSRTGSMSTEAFF.

The genes are TRBV2 and TRBJ2-3; D is ambiguous. The V gene lost 2 bases and the J gene lost 10 bases, with 7 bases spanning the gap. CDR1 is SNHLY and CDR2 is FYNNEI in the germline V gene. CDR3 length: 11 residues. The CDR3 DNA reads as TGTGCCAGCAGTGAAATCCGGGCGCAGTATTTT. Translation: CASSEIRAQYF.